This entry concerns a single T cell receptor (beta chain). The data were taken from a study of blood T cells in healthy people across ages. The ends were cut back, 5 bases at V and 0 bases at J, with 14 bases in the middle. This CDR3 is built from 15 residues. Per the germline V gene, CDR1 is MNHEY and CDR2 is SMNVEV (reference sequence). The use of a sample-barcoded 5' primer and a J-beta primer mix characterized a second PCR of about 6 to 11 cycles. A template-switch adaptor containing 12 random nucleotides labeled each cDNA molecule. TCRdb analysed the 5' RACE reads with MiXCR anew, one entry per CDR3 protein. The sample carries 700,000 or so distinct CDR3 sequences, 40% to 45% recorded once.

The V and J genes are TRBV27 and TRBJ2-7; the D gene could be TRBD1 or TRBD2 (5 bases each). The origin of this receptor is an older man in good health. The specimen sequenced was blood. The CDR3 sequence: CASSLRDGSSYEQYF. The CDR3, as DNA: TGTGCCAGCAGTCTCCGGGACGGAAGCTCCTACGAGCAGTACTTC.